This note documents a single T cell receptor (beta chain) sequence. Its antigen is unidentified. TCRdb re-called the 5' RACE reads through MiXCR, storing one row per CDR3 protein. This sample carries a few hundred thousand distinct CDR3 sequences, around 26% of them seen once, and the ten largest clones take over 10%. This record comes from a study of T-cell memory formation after mild COVID-19. Study-level findings and limits: A subset of responding clones appeared in pre-infection memory, suggesting cross-reactive memory joined.

Sequenced material: PBMCs or a T cell subset sorted from them (not recorded which). The clonotype comes from an adult woman who had mild COVID-19 (a few samples of this study predate the infection). Cell type and time point are not known.

The CDR3 sequence is CASSPDVYGYTF. CDR3 DNA sequence: TGTGCCAGCAGCCCTGACGTCTATGGCTACACCTTC. The chain joins TRBV7-2 to TRBJ1-2; D is unresolved. CDR3 length: 12 residues. The germline CDR1 and CDR2 sequences are SGHTA and FQGNSA. V lost 5 bases to trimming and J lost 4 bases, with 8 bases between them.